Presented here are 9 T cell receptor beta chains from one specimen sequenced in a study of blood T cell repertoires in COVID-19. This table comes from immunoSEQ multiplex PCR, and its TCRdb copy is limited to in-frame clones, with some not included. This table has about 180,000 clones, 86% appearing once. Sequences were obtained from PBMCs or T cells enriched from blood (not recorded which). The source of these receptors is a woman aged 30 to 39 who had recovered from COVID-19.

This clone has a single count. The chain carries TRBV18 and TRBJ2-1, with 8 bases identical to TRBD2. The CDR3 is 17 residues long. Germline CDR1 and CDR2: KGHSH and LQKENI. V lost 2 bases and J lost 4; bases outside the gene matches: 10. The CDR3 DNA reads as TGTGCCAGCTCACCAGGTGGGGCGGGAGGACCTTACAATGAGCAGTTCTTC. Residues: CASSPGGAGGPYNEQFF.

V and J are TRBV29-1 and TRBJ1-1; D is possibly TRBD1 (5 bases). V lost 4 bases, J lost 4 bases, and 13 bases lay in between. Per the germline V gene, CDR1 is SQVTM and CDR2 is ANQGSEA. CDR3 length: 13 residues. The CDR3 sequence: CSVGRGEVTEAFF. In DNA, the CDR3 is TGCAGCGTTGGGCGGGGGGAAGTCACTGAAGCTTTCTTT.

This chain uses TRBV7-2 with TRBJ1-1; D might be TRBD1 (6 bases). CDR1 and CDR2 from the germline V gene are SGHTA and FQGNSA. V was cut by 0 bases and J by 10 bases, with 15 bases left in between. This CDR3 has 14 residues. The CDR3 nucleotides read TGTGCCAGCAGCTTAGCGCTAAGGGGCAGGGGAGCTTTCTTT. Its protein product is CASSLALRGRGAFF. Filled out from reference TRBV7-2 and TRBJ1-1, the complete variable domain reads GAGVSQSPSNKVTEKGKDVELRCDPISGHTALYWYRQSLGQGLEFLIYFQGNSAPDKSGLPSDRFSAERTGGSVSTLTIQRTQQEDSAVYLCASSLALRGRGAFFGQGTRLTVV.

This clone appeared once. The CDR3 region is CASSLVGGVYEQYF. The CDR3 DNA follows: TGTGCCAGCAGCTTAGTGGGAGGGGTCTACGAGCAGTACTTC. The chain couples TRBV7-2 to TRBJ2-7; 7 positions match TRBD2. The CDR3 is 14 amino acids. Germline V lookup: CDR1 SGHTA, CDR2 FQGNSA. With V trimmed by 1 base and J by 3 bases, 3 bases remained unmatched.

This chain uses TRBV7-3 with TRBJ2-1, with TRBD2 identical over 9 bases. V trimming: 5 bases; J trimming: 6 bases; junction bases outside the gene matches: 11. Germline assignment: CDR1 SGHTA and CDR2 FQGTGA. The CDR3 loop spans 16 amino acids. The chain's CDR3 is CASSPTSAGGSNEQFF. In DNA form, the CDR3 reads TGTGCCAGCAGCCCTACGTCAGCGGGAGGTAGCAATGAGCAGTTCTTC. Combining the CDR3 with reference TRBV7-3 and TRBJ2-1 gives the whole variable domain GAGVSQTPSNKVTEKGKYVELRCDPISGHTALYWYRQSLGQGPEFLIYFQGTGAADDSGLPNDRFFAVRPEGSVSTLKIQRTERGDSAVYLCASSPTSAGGSNEQFFGPGTRLTVL.

J is TRBJ1-4 and V is TRBV5-6; 7 positions agree with TRBD1. Germline V gene sequence: CDR1 SGHDT, CDR2 YYEEEE. The CDR3 sequence is 14 residues long. The V segment lost 3 bases and the J segment 5 bases; nucleotides outside the gene matches: 4. The CDR3 region is CASSYRDSNEKLFF. The CDR3 DNA is TGTGCCAGCAGCTACCGGGACAGCAATGAAAAACTGTTTTTT.

The chain uses TRBV4-1 and TRBJ1-6; 8 bases map to TRBD1. The J segment lost 7 bases and the V segment lost 3 bases, leaving 8 bases of the junction unmatched. This CDR3 has 16 residues. CDR1 is MGHRA and CDR2 is YSYEKL in the germline V gene. The CDR3 reads CASSQGTGAFNSPLHF. The DNA of the CDR3 is TGCGCCAGCAGCCAGGGGACAGGAGCGTTCAATTCACCCCTCCACTTT.

The rearrangement uses TRBV19 and TRBJ2-1; TRBD2 is a possible D gene (6 bases). The length of the CDR3 is 16 residues. Germline CDR1 is LNHDA and CDR2 is SQIVND (reference sequence). Deletions cut 4 bases from V and 0 bases from J, with 13 bases between. The CDR3 region has the DNA TGTGCCAGTAGTACCCGGGACTTGAGCTCCTACAATGAGCAGTTCTTC. Residues: CASSTRDLSSYNEQFF.

J is TRBJ2-7 and V is TRBV7-8; D may be TRBD1 (6 bases). From germline, CDR1 is SGHVS and CDR2 FQNEAQ. V was clipped by 7 bases and J by 1 base, with 17 bases between them. This CDR3 comprises 15 residues. The CDR3 nucleotides read TGTGCCAGCAACCTTAGAGGTCAGGGGTCCTACGAGCAGTACTTC. This encodes CASNLRGQGSYEQYF. Filled out from reference TRBV7-8 and TRBJ2-7, the complete variable domain reads GAGVSQSPRYKVAKRGQDVALRCDPISGHVSLFWYQQALGQGPEFLTYFQNEAQLDKSGLPSDRFFAERPEGSVSTLKIQRTQQEDSAVYLCASNLRGQGSYEQYFGPGTRLTVT.